The 30 T cell receptor beta chains listed next were all sequenced from one sample in a study of beta chain features in type 1 diabetes. No antigen has been identified for these receptors. Overall study findings and caveats: Significant though moderate, a shortening of TCRB CDR3s appeared in all four CD4+ subsets of Type 1 diabetes patients.

TCRB transcripts that were expressed got sequenced, as all of the isolated RNA had been reverse transcribed. TCRdb keeps only in-frame clones here, not all; method: immunoSEQ multiplex PCR. The sample holds over 55,000 clones, approximately 52% seen once. The sample consisted of Tregs from blood. These receptors originate from a woman aged 40 to 50 with type 1 diabetes.

In this sample, this clone turned up once. This chain connects TRBV5-1 to TRBJ1-3; D is unclear. The V gene lost 0 bases and the J gene lost 4 bases, with 8 bases spanning the gap. Germline CDR1 reads SGHRS; CDR2 reads YFSETQ. This CDR3 is 14 amino acids long. The CDR3 sequence is CASSLEQIGNTIYF. The DNA for the CDR3 is TGCGCCAGCAGCTTGGAACAGATCGGAAACACCATATATTTT.

This clone was counted ten times or more. The chain recombines TRBV28 with TRBJ1-1; 12 bases align to TRBD1. There are 14 residues in the CDR3. Germline lookup yields CDR1 MDHEN and CDR2 SYDVKM. V trimming: 5 bases; J trimming: 7 bases; junction bases outside the gene matches: 5. The CDR3 region is CASSPGQGAGEAFF. In DNA, the CDR3 is TGTGCCAGCAGTCCGGGACAGGGGGCCGGTGAAGCTTTCTTT.

The V call is TRBV28, the J call TRBJ1-5; possible D gene TRBD1, 5 bases. CDR3 length: 13 residues. V was shortened by 8 bases and J by 6 bases, with 14 bases between the two germline ends. Germline V CDR1 and CDR2: MDHEN, SYDVKM. CDR3 amino acids: CASSGQGSQPQHF. CDR3 in DNA: TGTGCCAGCTCCGGGCAGGGATCTCAGCCCCAGCATTTT.

The genes are TRBV2 and TRBJ2-3; possibly TRBD2 for D (6 bases). This CDR3 is built from 13 residues. Germline V gene data show CDR1 as SNHLY and CDR2 as FYNNEI. V lost 8 bases and J lost 2, with 11 bases in between. For the CDR3, the DNA is TGTGCCAGCGTCAGGGAGGTCACAGATACGCAGTATTTT. It encodes CASVREVTDTQYF.

This clone was observed a single time. The J gene is TRBJ2-3, the V gene TRBV5-1; TRBD2 aligns across 9 bases. The V gene's germline CDR1 is SGHRS and CDR2 YFSETQ. With 4 bases clipped from V and 0 bases from J, the junction kept 9 bases outside the gene matches. CDR3 length equals 17 residues. The CDR3 spells CASSLTRGGLSTDTQYF. For the CDR3, the DNA is TGCGCCAGCAGCCTGACGCGGGGGGGCCTTAGCACAGATACGCAGTATTTT.

This clone has only one observation. The V call is TRBV7-3, the J call TRBJ2-6; 9 bases align to TRBD1. Per the germline V gene, CDR1 is SGHTA and CDR2 is FQGTGA. The CDR3 has 17 amino acids. Trimming cost V 5 bases and J 3 bases; bases outside gene matches: 8. CDR3 protein: CASSGTGTGHGANVLTF. The CDR3 bases are TGTGCCAGCAGCGGCACCGGGACAGGGCATGGGGCCAACGTCCTGACTTTC.

The CDR3 protein is CASSRSAGYEQYF. DNA for the CDR3: TGTGCCAGCAGTCGGTCCGCGGGGTACGAGCAGTACTTC. The chain carries TRBV6-6 and TRBJ2-7; a weak D match, TRBD2 (6 bases). CDR3 length equals 13 residues. From germline, CDR1 is MNHNY and CDR2 SVGAGI (reference sequence). Trimming stripped 5 bases from V and 4 bases from J, with 12 bases between.

This clone has only one observation. The rearrangement joins TRBV7-8 to TRBJ2-2; possibly TRBD1 for D (5 bases). The length of the CDR3 is 17 residues. V lost 2 bases to trimming and J lost 3 bases, with 16 bases between them. Germline loops: CDR1 SGHVS, CDR2 FQNEAQ. This chain's CDR3 is CASSLIRGSLYTGELFF. As DNA, the CDR3 is TGTGCCAGCAGCTTAATTAGGGGAAGCCTTTACACCGGGGAGCTGTTTTTT.

The chain links TRBV4-2 to TRBJ2-7, with 7 bases lining up with TRBD1. The CDR3 totals 15 residues. Per germline, CDR1 LGHNA and CDR2 YNFKEQ. After removal of 0 bases from V and 2 bases from J, the junction contained 4 bases not matched to a gene. The CDR3: CASSQDRQGTYEQYF. CDR3 nucleotide sequence: TGTGCCAGCAGCCAAGATCGACAGGGTACCTACGAGCAGTACTTC.

The J gene is TRBJ2-1, the V gene TRBV7-2; 7 nucleotides align to TRBD2. Germline V lookup: CDR1 SGHTA, CDR2 FQGNSA. The V and J ends lost 5 bases and 6 bases, in that order; junction bases with no gene match: 7. This CDR3 has 14 amino acids. CDR3 bases: TGTGCCAGCAGCCTCGGACTAGTCCTCAATGAGCAGTTCTTC. Its protein product is CASSLGLVLNEQFF.

The J gene is TRBJ2-6, the V gene TRBV7-2; 9 bases match TRBD1. The germline gives CDR1 SGHTA, CDR2 FQGNSA. Trimming removed 4 bases from V and 2 bases from J; junction bases left unmatched: 3. CDR3 length: 16 residues. CDR3 amino acids: CASSWTGATGANVLTF. In DNA form, the CDR3 reads TGTGCCAGCAGCTGGACAGGGGCGACTGGGGCCAACGTCCTGACTTTC.

This clone came up once. The chain combines TRBV6-5 with TRBJ1-1; tentatively, D is TRBD1 (6 bases). CDR3 length: 15 amino acids. The germline V gene has CDR1 MNHEY and CDR2 SVGAGI. V lost 2 bases, J lost 1 base, and 11 bases lay in between. CDR3: CASSYGAGENTEAFF. Here the CDR3 DNA reads TGTGCCAGCAGTTACGGGGCAGGGGAGAACACTGAAGCTTTCTTT.

The chain carries TRBV12-5 and TRBJ2-2; the D gene is possibly TRBD1 (6 bases). V gave up 4 bases and J gave up 0 bases, with 12 bases separating them. Germline CDR1 and CDR2: LGHNT and FRNRAP. CDR3 length equals 16 residues. CDR3 nucleotide sequence: TGTGCTAGTGGTTCGTTGGGACAACCGAACACCGGGGAGCTGTTTTTT. This gives the protein CASGSLGQPNTGELFF.

The CDR3 coding sequence is TGTGCCAGCAGCCGACAGGGATGGGGTAGCACTGAAGCTTTCTTT. Amino acid sequence: CASSRQGWGSTEAFF. The rearrangement joins TRBV11-2 to TRBJ1-1; 7 bases match TRBD1. Germline CDR1 and CDR2: SGHAT and FQNNGV. The CDR3 loop spans 15 amino acids. J was trimmed by 4 bases and V by 5 bases; bases with no gene match: 10.

Turning to this clone: The junction does not match germline at one end; this may be a read error. The CDR3 coding sequence is TGTGCCACCAGCAGAGCCGTTAGACAGGGGGCGGCGGACTTC. Amino acids: CATSRAVRQGAADF. V is TRBV15 and J is TRBJ2-4; 10 positions agree with TRBD1. The germline gives CDR1 LNHNV, CDR2 YYDKDF (reference sequence). This CDR3 is 14 amino acids long. Combining the CDR3 with reference TRBV15 and TRBJ2-4 gives the whole variable domain DAMVIQNPRYQVTQFGKPVTLSCSQTLNHNVMYWYQQKSSQAPKLLFHYYDKDFNNEADTPDNFQSRRPNTSFCFLDIRSPGLGDTAMYLCATSRAVRQGAADFGAGTRLSVL.

The chain uses TRBV7-3 and TRBJ1-6, with D possibly TRBD1 on 6 matching bases. CDR1 and CDR2 from the germline V gene are SGHTA and FQGTGA. The CDR3 length is 15 residues. V gave up 0 bases and J gave up 4 bases, with 7 bases separating them. CDR3 coding DNA: TGTGCCAGCAGCTTAACGGGACATTATAATTCACCCCTCCACTTT. Amino acid sequence: CASSLTGHYNSPLHF.

This clone was detected a few times. V usage is TRBV7-9 and J usage is TRBJ2-2, with 7 bases fitting TRBD2. Trimming cost V 5 bases and J 4 bases; bases outside gene matches: 13. CDR1 is SEHNR, CDR2 FQNEAQ, per germline (reference sequence). The CDR3 consists of 17 residues. Here the CDR3 reads CASSRTAGVIFTGELFF. As DNA, the CDR3 is TGTGCCAGCAGCCGAACCGCGGGAGTGATTTTCACCGGGGAGCTGTTTTTT. Full variable domain (rest looked up from reference TRBV7-9 and TRBJ2-2): DTGVSQNPRHKITKRGQNVTFRCDPISEHNRLYWYRQTLGQGPEFLTYFQNEAQLEKSRLLSDRFSAERPKGSFSTLEIQRTEQGDSAMYLCASSRTAGVIFTGELFFGEGSRLTVL.

This clone was seen only a few times. V and J are TRBV7-6 and TRBJ2-3; 8 bases match TRBD2. Germline V lookup: CDR1 SGHVS, CDR2 FNYEAQ. The ends lost 2 bases at V and 4 bases at J; junction bases unmatched: 5. CDR3 length equals 15 residues. This CDR3 reads CASSLIGGVADTQYF. CDR3 nucleotides: TGTGCCAGCAGCTTAATCGGGGGGGTAGCAGATACGCAGTATTTT.

This clone was recorded once. The chain has TRBV14 and TRBJ2-5, with D possibly matching TRBD1 (5 bases). The last part of the DNA fits TRBJ2-7 better; the J call may be wrong. The V gene's germline CDR1 is SGHDN and CDR2 FVKESK. The CDR3 extends over 15 amino acids. CDR3 residues: CASSRLLGASYEQYF. CDR3 DNA sequence: TGTGCCAGCAGCAGATTATTAGGGGCCTCCTACGAGCAGTACTTC.

This chain connects TRBV11-3 to TRBJ2-1; TRBD2 agrees at 8 bases. The ends lost 2 bases at V and 1 base at J; junction bases unmatched: 1. This CDR3 spans 15 amino acids. Germline V lookup: CDR1 SGHNT, CDR2 YENEEA. The chain's CDR3 is CASSLIAGSYNEQFF. For the CDR3, the DNA is TGTGCCAGCAGCTTAATAGCGGGGTCCTACAATGAGCAGTTCTTC.

The chain has TRBV6-6 and TRBJ1-1, with TRBD1 matching 10 bases. The V gene end was trimmed by 5 bases and the J gene end by 3 bases; junction bases not matched to a gene: 3. Per germline, CDR1 MNHNY and CDR2 SVGAGI (reference sequence). This CDR3 comprises 14 residues. The CDR3 DNA is TGTGCCAGCAGTCGAGGGACAGGGGACACTGAAGCTTTCTTT. It encodes CASSRGTGDTEAFF.

This rearrangement joins TRBV27 to TRBJ1-1; TRBD1 matches at 9 bases. Germline V gene data show CDR1 as MNHEY and CDR2 as SMNVEV (reference sequence). This CDR3 has 16 amino acids. V lost 2 bases, J lost 1 base, and 5 bases stayed unmatched. The CDR3 loop reads CASSLKQGAENTEAFF. CDR3 DNA: TGTGCCAGCAGTTTAAAACAGGGGGCTGAGAACACTGAAGCTTTCTTT.

As regards this clone: The germline gene is not matched at one end of the junction; a read error may be the cause. The CDR3 DNA sequence: TGTGCCAGCAGCTTTATTGGGGCCTTAACCCCCAATAAGCAGTTCTTC. This gives the protein CASSFIGALTPNKQFF. J is TRBJ2-1 and V is TRBV5-4; D is possibly TRBD1 (5 bases). CDR3 size: 16 residues. Germline assignment: CDR1 SGHNT and CDR2 YYREEE (reference sequence).

J is TRBJ1-1 and V is TRBV5-8, with 8 bases aligning to TRBD1. This CDR3 contains 18 residues. V gave up 2 bases and J gave up 4 bases; unmatched junction bases: 16. The germline V gene has CDR1 SGHTS and CDR2 YDEGEE. Written as DNA, the CDR3 is TGTGCCAGCAGCTTAGAGCGGTTCGGGGACAGGAAGGGCACTGAAGCTTTCTTT. It translates to CASSLERFGDRKGTEAFF.

This clone has only one observation. The chain recombines TRBV18 with TRBJ1-2; tentative D call: TRBD1 (6 bases). The germline V gene encodes CDR1 KGHSH and CDR2 LQKENI. Trimming left V 3 bases short and J 0 bases short, with 11 bases between. This CDR3 has 15 residues. The CDR3 DNA sequence: TGTGCCAGCTCACCTGGACAGCAAGCTAACTATGGCTACACCTTC. It yields the protein CASSPGQQANYGYTF.

This rearrangement joins TRBV5-1 to TRBJ2-5; D is perhaps TRBD2 (6 bases). The CDR3 loop spans 15 amino acids. V lost 2 bases, J lost 2 bases, and 13 bases lay in between. Germline V gene data show CDR1 as SGHRS and CDR2 as YFSETQ. CDR3 loop: CASSLTGVGQETQYF. The CDR3 DNA sequence: TGCGCCAGCAGCTTAACGGGGGTGGGACAAGAGACCCAGTACTTC.

The V and J genes are TRBV19 and TRBJ1-5; no reliable D call. The CDR3 has 14 amino acids. The germline gives CDR1 LNHDA, CDR2 SQIVND (reference sequence). V was clipped by 7 bases and J by 2 bases, with 12 bases between them. CDR3 in amino acids: CASTHGRRNQPQHF. The CDR3 DNA sequence: TGTGCCAGTACCCATGGGCGTCGCAATCAGCCCCAGCATTTT.

The rearrangement uses TRBV19 and TRBJ1-1, with D unresolved. This CDR3 comprises 12 residues. Between the trimmed V and J ends, which lost 4 bases and 7 bases, there was a span of 10 bases. Germline V gene data show CDR1 as LNHDA and CDR2 as SQIVND (reference sequence). The CDR3, as DNA: TGTGCCAGTAGTAGCCCAACTGGTGAAGCTTTCTTT. Translation gives CASSSPTGEAFF.

This chain connects TRBV2 to TRBJ2-6; tentatively, D is TRBD2 (6 bases). Between the trimmed V and J ends, which lost 2 bases and 2 bases, there was a span of 7 bases. Germline values: CDR1 SNHLY, CDR2 FYNNEI. This CDR3 comprises 15 residues. The CDR3 DNA reads TGTGCCAGCAGTGAAAGGGAGGCTGGGGCCAACGTCCTGACTTTC. Its translation is CASSEREAGANVLTF.

The chain combines TRBV7-2 with TRBJ1-5; D gene ambiguous. Germline lookup yields CDR1 SGHTA and CDR2 FQGNSA. The CDR3 is made up of 13 amino acids. V lost 1 base and J 5 bases, leaving 6 bases between the germline ends. The CDR3 loop reads CASSLERDQPQHF. CDR3 sequence (DNA): TGTGCCAGCAGCTTAGAGCGGGATCAGCCCCAGCATTTT.